The TCR beta chain described here comes from a study of blood T cells in healthy people across ages. The use of a sample-barcoded 5' primer and a J-beta primer mix characterized a second PCR of about 7 to 12 cycles. TCRdb itself ran the 5' RACE reads through MiXCR, one entry per CDR3 protein. Of around 940,000 distinct CDR3 sequences listed, roughly half are singletons. The clonotype comes from a woman aged 60-75 years in good health. The sequenced sample consisted of blood.

CDR3: CASSGIAGEGHEQFF. The DNA for the CDR3 is TGCGCCAGCAGCGGGATAGCGGGCGAGGGTCATGAGCAGTTCTTC. V is TRBV5-1 and J is TRBJ2-1; 7 bases agree with TRBD2. J lost 8 bases, V lost 4 bases, and 12 bases had no gene match. The germline gives CDR1 SGHRS, CDR2 YFSETQ. The CDR3 extends over 15 amino acids.